The source of this TCR beta chain is a study of blood T cell repertoires in COVID-19. Study-level information: In each case, the material was cDNA or gDNA derived from T cells, B-cell-depleted T cells, or PBMCs.

Profiled with immunoSEQ multiplex PCR; TCRdb holds only in-frame clones, not every one. The table shows around 30,000 clones, with approximately 71% occurring only once. As regards this clone: The junction differs from germline at one of its ends, possibly a read error.

The receptor was derived from a man at least 80 years old with active or convalescent COVID-19. Material: peripheral blood.

The CDR3 DNA reads as TGTGCCAGCACCTTAATGGACAGGGATCAGCCCCAGCATTTT. Its protein is CASTLMDRDQPQHF. This chain joins TRBV7-8 and TRBJ1-5; the match to TRBD1 covers 8 bases. This CDR3 region has 14 residues. Germline V lookup: CDR1 SGHVS, CDR2 FQNEAQ.